This T cell receptor (beta chain) emerged from a study of T-cell reconstitution after alpha-beta-depleted transplantation in children (dated by TCRdb to the mid-2010s). Looking at the study overall: Using TCR repertoire profiling, the study quantitatively followed how T-cell immune reconstitution unfolded in children after TCRalphabeta/CD19-depleted allogeneic hematopoietic cell transplantation.

The full study reports these points: Apparently early alphabetaT-cell count recovery about two months after transplant reportedly relied on only several hundred rapidly expanded clones derived from non-depleted graft cells. In some patients, the high TCRbeta diversity seen at day 60 was put down to recipient T cells and intrathymic progenitors that had survived conditioning. Over the following months the frequencies of hyperexpanded clones went down, and after one year T-cell counts and TCRbeta diversity were mostly credited to newly produced T cells.

The intended sense of this specimen's treatment or condition label: allogeneic hematopoietic cell transplantation with graft depleted of TCRalphabeta T cells and CD19 B cells. The children who served as transplant recipients had been given grafts of TCRalphabeta/CD19-depleted allogeneic hematopoietic cells. The library came from PCR. These reads were obtained on an Illumina HiSeq 2500. TCR library preparation used molecular barcoding, with unique molecular identifiers applied to normalize quantification of the TCRbeta repertoire. Starting from the raw public reads, TCRdb applied fastp trimming at Q25, assembled clones with MiXCR and retained in-frame beta chains. A single entry per CDR3 protein holds the most common genes and DNA from its merged rows. The sample profile shows about 980,000 distinct CDR3 sequences; about 29% of them were found once. The ten largest account for 25% to 35% of the sample.

Notes on this clonotype: What antigen it recognizes has not been identified. No base-level quality is on record; no much larger clone is a single base apart.

The cysteine opens and the phenylalanine closes a CDR3 of 16 amino acids. Only the CDR3 part of the read is kept: 48 bases, read in frame from the first base. Unmatched junction bases come to 8, with V trimmed by 3 bases and J by 4 bases. CDR1 and CDR2 are read off the germline V gene as MNHEY and SVGEGT. The chain is assembled from TRBV6-2 or TRBV6-3 and TRBJ2-4; TRBD2 agrees with 8 junctional bases. This sequence was found in a boy under three years old who had a stem cell transplant for SCID, so the T cells may come from the graft donor. Specimen: PBMCs, mostly from graft donor cells, collected 360 days after TCRalphabeta/CD19-depleted stem cell transplant. The nucleotide sequence reads as follows: TGTGCCAGCAGTTATGGGAGGTTAGCGGGGAAAAACATTCAGTACTTC. This sequence encodes CASSYGRLAGKNIQYF.